Listed below are T cell receptor beta chains from one sample, sequenced in a study of T-cell memory formation after mild COVID-19. TCRdb called the 5' RACE reads again in MiXCR, with one record for every CDR3 protein. The repertoire includes approximately 300,000 distinct CDR3 sequences, less than 20% of them detected once, and over 20% sits in the top ten. What was sequenced was PBMCs or a T cell subset sorted from them (not recorded which). Every receptor here comes from a man aged 18 to 29 who had mild COVID-19 (a few samples of this study predate the infection). Cell type and time point are not known. CDR3s include the opening cysteine and the closing phenylalanine or tryptophan. D genes are given only for firm matches. Clone size, where shown, is once, few, many, or a class for clones that have expanded.

TRBV5-6	NA	few	TRBJ2-1	TGTGCCAGCAGCTCCGGGAAAACGAGGCTTGGGGAGCAGTTCTTC	CASSSGKTRLGEQFF
TRBV7-2	NA	NA	TRBJ2-5	TGTGCCAGCAGCTTAGGTCCTGGGGCGGGGAGTGAGACCCAGTACTTC	CASSLGPGAGSETQYF
TRBV7-9	TRBD1	few	TRBJ1-4	TGTGCCAGCAGAGGACCGGGACAGACTAATGAAAAACTGTTTTTT	CASRGPGQTNEKLFF
TRBV4-1	TRBD1	many	TRBJ2-5	TGCGCCAGCAGCCAGGGGACAGGGGTGTGGCAAGAGACCCAGTACTTC	CASSQGTGVWQETQYF
TRBV4-3	NA	few	TRBJ1-4	TGCGCCAGCAGCCAAGGGAGGCGGGGGCAAGGTTTGGGTGGTGAAAAACTGTTTTTT	CASSQGRRGQGLGGEKLFF
TRBV4-3	NA	NA	TRBJ2-5	TGCGCCAGCAGCCAAACCGGGGGATACCAAGAGACCCAGTACTTC	CASSQTGGYQETQYF
TRBV7-8	NA	NA	TRBJ1-4	TGTGCCAGCAGCTTTGGGCAGGATGAAAAACTGTTTTTT	CASSFGQDEKLFF
TRBV7-6	NA	NA	TRBJ2-5	TGTGCCAGCAGCTTACGAGCAGCTCAAGAGACCCAGTACTTC	CASSLRAAQETQYF
TRBV20-1	TRBD1	NA	TRBJ1-2	TGCAGTGCTAGACCTGGGACAGTCAACTATGGCTACACCTTC	CSARPGTVNYGYTF
TRBV11-2	NA	few	TRBJ2-1	TGTGCCAGCAGCTTTTCGACAGGGAGGGGCAATGAGCAGTTCTTC	CASSFSTGRGNEQFF
TRBV5-1	NA	few	TRBJ2-7	TGCGCCAGCAGCTTGTTCAGCGGATCGACCTACGAGCAGTACTTC	CASSLFSGSTYEQYF
TRBV7-2	NA	many	TRBJ2-7	TGTGCCAGCAGCTTAGACGGGACCCTAGACGAGCAGTACTTC	CASSLDGTLDEQYF
TRBV9	NA	few	TRBJ1-2	TGTGCCAGCAGCCCCCAACATGGGGTCTACACCTTC	CASSPQHGVYTF
TRBV6-4	NA	few	TRBJ2-3	TGTGCCAGCAGTGAATCGACGGGGAGCACAGATACGCAGTATTTT	CASSESTGSTDTQYF
TRBV5-1	NA	NA	TRBJ1-2	TGCGCCAGCTCTCCCGGGAGCACAAGGGTCTATGGCTACACCTTC	CASSPGSTRVYGYTF
TRBV4-1	NA	few	TRBJ2-7	TGCGCCAGCAGCCAAGGGGATATGGAGTACGAGCAGTACTTC	CASSQGDMEYEQYF
TRBV12-3/TRBV12-4	NA	few	TRBJ2-4	TGTGCCAGCAGTTTGGGAGGTGGGAGGCCCAAAAACATTCAGTACTTC	CASSLGGGRPKNIQYF
TRBV6-6	NA	NA	TRBJ2-3	TGTGCCAGCAGTTACTCTACAGGGGGGGCAGATACGCAGTATTTT	CASSYSTGGADTQYF
TRBV6-6	NA	NA	TRBJ2-4	TGTGCCAGCAGTTACGAGGGGTCAGGTACCCTAGCCAAAAACATTCAGTACTTC	CASSYEGSGTLAKNIQYF
TRBV4-3	NA	few	TRBJ1-1	TGCGCCAGCAGCCAAGGGGCCAGTTTGAACACTGAAGCTTTCTTT	CASSQGASLNTEAFF
TRBV5-1	TRBD2	NA	TRBJ2-2	TGCGCCAGCGGTCTAGCGGGCAACACCGGGGAGCTGTTTTTT	CASGLAGNTGELFF
TRBV4-1	TRBD1	NA	TRBJ1-6	TGCGCCAGCAGCCCACCGCGGACAGGGATTAATTCACCCCTCCACTTT	CASSPPRTGINSPLHF
TRBV12-3/TRBV12-4	NA	few	TRBJ2-1	TGTGCCAGTACCCAGAGAGGCTACAATGAGCAGTTCTTC	CASTQRGYNEQFF
TRBV6-5	TRBD2	many	TRBJ2-3	TGTGCCAGCAGTTACTCATTCTTGGCGGGGGGGCGCACAGATACGCAGTATTTT	CASSYSFLAGGRTDTQYF
TRBV29-1	NA	few	TRBJ1-1	TGCAGCGTTATCTCGTACGGGAATCTAGACACTGAAGCTTTCTTT	CSVISYGNLDTEAFF
TRBV7-2	TRBD2	many	TRBJ2-7	TGTGCCAGCAGCGTAACTAGCGGGGAATCCTACGAGCAGTACTTC	CASSVTSGESYEQYF
TRBV2	NA	few	TRBJ1-5	TGTGCCAGCAGTGAAGAGGTGGCAATCAGCCCCCAGCATTTT	CASSEEVAISPQHF
TRBV12-3/TRBV12-4	NA	few	TRBJ1-3	TGTGCCAGCAAGAAGGGCCACTCTGGAAACACCATATATTTT	CASKKGHSGNTIYF
TRBV7-8	NA	once	TRBJ1-1	TGTGCCAGCAGCTTAGGTTGGGCGGCCACTGAAGCTTTCTTT	CASSLGWAATEAFF
TRBV5-1	NA	few	TRBJ2-3	TGCGCCACCACGCCTGGACGGGGGGCTTCCACAGATACGCAGTATTTT	CATTPGRGASTDTQYF
TRBV7-2	NA	many	TRBJ1-4	TGTGCCAGCAGCTTAGGTCTTGGAGGAGGATCTAGTGAAAAACTGTTTTTT	CASSLGLGGGSSEKLFF
TRBV7-2	NA	many	TRBJ1-2	TGTGCCAGCAGTCCGGATACCTATGGCTACACCTTC	CASSPDTYGYTF
TRBV12-3/TRBV12-4	NA	few	TRBJ2-7	TGTGCCAGCACCTTGGGTGGGTACGAGCAGTACTTC	CASTLGGYEQYF
TRBV4-3	TRBD1	NA	TRBJ1-2	TGCGCCAGCAGCCTGGACAGGACCTATGGCTACACCTTC	CASSLDRTYGYTF
TRBV5-6	NA	NA	TRBJ1-2	TGTGCCAGCAGCTTGGGGGCGCAGGGGAACTATGGCTACACCTTC	CASSLGAQGNYGYTF
TRBV4-1	TRBD2	NA	TRBJ2-4	TGCGCCAGCAGCCAAGGACTAGCGGGGGGGCGTGGCAAAAACATTCAGTACTTC	CASSQGLAGGRGKNIQYF
TRBV24-1	NA	NA	TRBJ2-1	TGTGCCACGACGTCCGGGCCCTTCTACAATGAGCAGTTCTTC	CATTSGPFYNEQFF
TRBV4-3	NA	many	TRBJ1-2	TGCGCCAGCAGCCCTGAATTAGCCGGGTACGGCTACACCTTC	CASSPELAGYGYTF
TRBV10-3	TRBD1	few	TRBJ2-7	TGTGCCATCAGTGCGGCCGGGACAGGGATCTACGAGCAGTACTTC	CAISAAGTGIYEQYF
TRBV12-3/TRBV12-4	NA	few	TRBJ2-4	TGTGCCAGCAGTGAACAGGGATCGGCCAAAAACATTCAGTACTTC	CASSEQGSAKNIQYF
TRBV6-6	TRBD1	few	TRBJ2-2	TGTGCCAGCACCACAGGGGGGCACACCGGGGAGCTGTTTTTT	CASTTGGHTGELFF